One sample yielded the 4 T cell receptor beta chains listed below, sequenced in a study of long-term antiretroviral therapy in people with HIV. At the survey level, the v3.0 immunoSEQ assay was run. The data were produced by immunoSEQ multiplex PCR, yet TCRdb's version contains in-frame clones alone and is incomplete. The sample contains 26,000 or so clones, about three quarters of which appear only once. Specimen: unsorted PBMCs, collected 1.5 years before starting antiretroviral therapy. Receptors originate from a man aged 18 to 35 with HIV.

The V and J genes are TRBV18 and TRBJ2-7; D is unclear. Germline lookup yields CDR1 KGHSH and CDR2 LQKENI. The CDR3 is made up of 16 amino acids. V lost 1 base and J lost 2, with 15 bases in between. The DNA for the CDR3 is TGTGCCAGCTCACCACAGCCCCGGGCAGCAGCCTACGAGCAGTACTTC. It codes for CASSPQPRAAAYEQYF. Filled out from reference TRBV18 and TRBJ2-7, the complete variable domain reads NAGVMQNPRHLVRRRGQEARLRCSPMKGHSHVYWYRQLPEEGLKFMVYLQKENIIDESGMPKERFSAEFPKEGPSILRIQQVVRGDSAAYFCASSPQPRAAAYEQYFGPGTRLTVT.

This clone was recorded only once. J is TRBJ2-2 and V is TRBV28; 9 bases line up with TRBD2. There are 14 residues in the CDR3. Per the germline V gene, CDR1 is MDHEN and CDR2 is SYDVKM. J was trimmed by 4 bases and V by 7 bases; bases with no gene match: 4. The CDR3 nucleotides are TGTGCCAGCAAGTCGACTAGCGGCACCGGGGAGCTGTTTTTT. Encoded protein: CASKSTSGTGELFF.

The chain uses TRBV2 and TRBJ1-1; no clear D. From germline, CDR1 is SNHLY and CDR2 FYNNEI. CDR3 length equals 14 residues. Between the trimmed V and J ends, which lost 0 bases and 6 bases, there was a span of 11 bases. The DNA of the CDR3 is TGTGCCAGCAGTGAAGCGCTTCCCGGGGCTGAAGCTTTCTTT. Translation gives CASSEALPGAEAFF.

V and J are TRBV19 and TRBJ1-1, with D possibly being TRBD1 (6 bases). Germline CDR1 LNHDA, CDR2 SQIVND (reference sequence). The CDR3 runs 15 residues. The V end lost 1 base, the J end lost 1 base, and 10 bases lay between the germline ends. This chain's CDR3 is CASSIVWGPNTEAFF. The CDR3 DNA reads as TGTGCCAGTAGTATAGTGTGGGGGCCGAACACTGAAGCTTTCTTT.